This T cell receptor (beta chain) was recovered during a study of T-cell reconstitution after alpha-beta-depleted transplantation in children. This clonotype has a handful of counts. Losses at the gene ends were 6 bases for V and 9 bases for J; bases not matched to a gene: 8. The CDR3 covers 14 residues. The TCRbeta library was prepared with unique molecular identifiers. Each CDR3 protein gets one entry after TCRdb re-called the PCR reads with MiXCR. This table has hundreds of thousands of distinct CDR3 sequences, roughly 33% appearing once. The source is a human donor who donated a stem cell graft to a child with aplastic anemia. This sequence joins TRBV12-3 or TRBV12-4 and TRBJ2-1, with TRBD1 matching over 10 bases. The sequencing here drew on PBMCs from the stem cell graft donor, taken from the stem cell graft. The CDR3 sequence: CASSQIDRGLEQFF. The CDR3 region has the DNA TGTGCCAGCAGCCAAATCGACAGGGGGCTTGAGCAGTTCTTC.